Below, 3 T cell receptor beta chains from the same sample are listed, as sequenced in a study of graft-versus-host responses after intestinal transplantation. Data came from immunoSEQ multiplex PCR; TCRdb stores just in-frame clones and leaves some out. The table lists under 5,500 clones, more than 70% of them singletons. Intraepithelial and lamina propria lymphocytes were released after the graft tissue was processed. The sample in question was ileum tissue, obtained approximately 51 weeks after intestinal transplantation. The receptors were sampled from a human patient who received an intestinal transplant, so some T cells may come from the graft donor.

The rearrangement joins TRBV9 to TRBJ2-5; D may be TRBD2 (5 bases). The V end lost 4 bases, the J end lost 4 bases, and 11 bases lay between the germline ends. CDR3 size: 13 residues. CDR1 SGDLS and CDR2 YYNGEE come from the germline V gene. The CDR3 DNA is TGTGCCAGCAGCCGAGGGCGTATAGAGACCCAGTACTTC. This codes for CASSRGRIETQYF.

The chain joins TRBV12-5 to TRBJ1-2, with 11 bases identical to TRBD1. V trimming: 9 bases; J trimming: 8 bases; junction bases outside the gene matches: 14. Germline V lookup: CDR1 LGHNT, CDR2 FRNRAP. This CDR3 has 15 residues. The CDR3 coding sequence is TGTGCTAGGGCCCCCGGGACAGGGGGACCCTGGGGCTACACCTTC. It codes for CARAPGTGGPWGYTF.

The chain recombines TRBV4-1 with TRBJ2-7, with 8 bases identical to TRBD2. Germline loops: CDR1 MGHRA, CDR2 YSYEKL. The CDR3 is 18 residues long. V lost 2 bases to trimming and J lost 10 bases; unmatched junction nucleotides: 22. The CDR3: CASSQFLAPLAARSPQYF. The CDR3 nucleotides read TGCGCCAGCAGCCAATTCCTCGCCCCACTAGCGGCCAGGTCCCCCCAGTACTTC.